This is a list of T cell receptor beta chains from one sample in a study of glioma-infiltrating T cells after dendritic cell vaccination. This table comes from immunoSEQ multiplex PCR, and its TCRdb copy is limited to in-frame clones, with some not included. This table holds tens of thousands of clones, approximately 80% found once. This sample comprised blood, obtained before dendritic cell vaccination. These receptors all come from a human donor with glioblastoma. Both conserved end residues are part of each CDR3. D genes are given only for firm matches.

V	J	D	CDR3
TRBV5-6	TRBJ1-1	.	CASSDKLPGQNTEAFF
TRBV29-1	TRBJ1-1	.	CSQLRLSNSEAFF
TRBV5-4	TRBJ1-1	.	CASSYDRNTEAFF
TRBV6-6	TRBJ2-5	TRBD1	CASTSGQGGPTETQYF
TRBV7-9	TRBJ2-2	TRBD1	CASSTGTGGNTGELFF
TRBV19	TRBJ1-5	TRBD1	CASSQTGGWNQPQHF
TRBV5-8	TRBJ1-2	.	CASSLDSRANYGYTF
TRBV27	TRBJ2-2	.	CASSSLTVRRAGNTGELFF
TRBV5-1	TRBJ2-2	.	CASSLGTANTGELFF
TRBV6-5	TRBJ2-1	TRBD2	CASRELAGGVHEQFF
TRBV27	TRBJ2-7	.	CASSFYSPQEGYEQYF
TRBV6-5	TRBJ1-3	.	CASRGRGSSGNTIYF
TRBV11-2	TRBJ2-5	TRBD2	CASSYPASGQETQYF
TRBV14	TRBJ2-5	.	CASSQQVQETQYF
TRBV9	TRBJ2-2	.	CASSVAAAANTGELFF
TRBV2	TRBJ2-7	.	CASRSHQLYEQYF
TRBV25-1	TRBJ2-1	.	CASSELGQGKYIYNEQFF
TRBV27	TRBJ2-5	.	CASSLSTGWETQYF
TRBV4-1	TRBJ2-1	.	CASSFRDTDNEQFF
TRBV2	TRBJ1-6	TRBD1	CASSGDRGHSPLHF
TRBV5-1	TRBJ1-1	.	CASSYGGGATEAFF
TRBV4-1	TRBJ2-7	TRBD1	CASSHGILATGVVEQYF
TRBV19	TRBJ2-7	.	CASSSWTDKSYEQYF
TRBV5-1	TRBJ2-4	TRBD1	CASSEGQGASKNIQYF
TRBV5-5	TRBJ1-6	TRBD1	CASSLWTGGDSPLHF
TRBV5-1	TRBJ1-4	TRBD1	CASSSTGTDNEKLFF
TRBV4-1	TRBJ1-2	.	CASSQVFPPGGWDGYTF
TRBV5-1	TRBJ1-4	.	CASSLASTNEKLFF
TRBV18	TRBJ2-2	.	CASSPLTTGELFF
TRBV21-1	TRBJ2-1	.	CASTPGSAEQFF
TRBV5-6	TRBJ2-2	.	CASSPGRSNTGELFF
TRBV6-1	TRBJ1-2	.	CASSGDPRDRVYGYTF